A selection of T cell receptor beta chains follows, all from one sample in a study of blood T cell repertoires in COVID-19. Only in-frame clones appear in the TCRdb table, and some are missing; sequencing was by immunoSEQ multiplex PCR. The table has approximately 450,000 clones, about 90% seen once. The sample taken for sequencing was PBMCs or T cells enriched from blood (not recorded which). The receptors shown here come from a woman aged 18-30 years with acute COVID-19. Each CDR3 is given with its conserved first and last residue. A D gene is named only where the DNA matches it firmly.

d_gene	v_gene	j_gene	CDR3nt	CDR3aa
NA	TRBV19	TRBJ2-2	TGTGCCAGTAGTATACAGGGTGACACCGGGGAGCTGTTTTTT	CASSIQGDTGELFF
TRBD1	TRBV19	TRBJ1-2	TGTGCCAGTAGTGCGACCGGGACAGGGTACCACTATGGCTACACCTTC	CASSATGTGYHYGYTF
NA	TRBV12-3/TRBV12-4	TRBJ1-2	TGTGCCAGCAGTTTACTGGGGAGTGGTGGCTACACCTTC	CASSLLGSGGYTF
NA	TRBV3-1/TRBV3-2	TRBJ1-1	TGTGCCAGCAGCCAAGATAGGATGGGGAGATGGGCTGAAGCTTTCTTT	CASSQDRMGRWAEAFF
TRBD1	TRBV4-2	TRBJ1-2	TGTGCCAGCAGCCTTGACAGGGGCCAGCACTATGGCTACACCTTC	CASSLDRGQHYGYTF
TRBD2	TRBV20-1	TRBJ2-3	TGCAGTGCTAGTGGTGCAGGGAGGGCAGATACGCAGTATTTT	CSASGAGRADTQYF
NA	TRBV15	TRBJ1-4	TGTGCCACCCGGGGGATAACAACTAATGAAAAACTGTTTTTT	CATRGITTNEKLFF
NA	TRBV5-1	TRBJ2-7	TGCGCCAGCAGCTTGGGGGACAACATCTACGAGCAGTACTTC	CASSLGDNIYEQYF
TRBD1	TRBV18	TRBJ1-6	TGTGCCAGCTCTACGACAGGGACTCTGAATTCACCCCTCCACTTT	CASSTTGTLNSPLHF
TRBD2	TRBV10-3	TRBJ2-2	TGTGCCATCAGTGTCTTCTTGGGGACTAGCGGGAACACCGGGGAGCTGTTTTTT	CAISVFLGTSGNTGELFF
NA	TRBV6-5	TRBJ2-6	TGTGCCAGCAGCCTCGACTTCTCTGGGGCCAACGTCCTGACTTTC	CASSLDFSGANVLTF